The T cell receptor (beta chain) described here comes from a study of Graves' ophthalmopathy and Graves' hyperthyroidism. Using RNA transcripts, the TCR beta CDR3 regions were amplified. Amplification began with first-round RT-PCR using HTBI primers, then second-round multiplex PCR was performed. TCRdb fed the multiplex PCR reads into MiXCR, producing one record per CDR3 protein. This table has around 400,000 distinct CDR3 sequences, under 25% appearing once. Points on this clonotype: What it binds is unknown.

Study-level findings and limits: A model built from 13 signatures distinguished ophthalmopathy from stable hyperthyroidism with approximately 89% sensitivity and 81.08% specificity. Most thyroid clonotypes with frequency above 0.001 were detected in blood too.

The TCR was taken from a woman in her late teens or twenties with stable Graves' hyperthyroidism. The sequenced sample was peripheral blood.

DNA of the CDR3: TGTGCCAGCAGTTCAAATCGACAGCGTAGCAATCAGCCCCAGCATTTT. It codes for CASSSNRQRSNQPQHF. V and J are TRBV6-5 and TRBJ1-5; D is perhaps TRBD1 (5 bases). CDR3 length: 16 residues. V was clipped by 4 bases and J by 0 bases, with 13 bases between them. The germline V gene has CDR1 MNHEY and CDR2 SVGAGI.